Sequencing of this TCR beta chain was carried out in a study of shared clonotypes between healthy human individuals. General observations from the study: Tissues were not sampled, only blood, and their repertoires likely differ. Generally, naive subsets came out with larger estimated richness than memory subsets.

The V end was cut by 9 bases, the J end by 3 bases, with 9 bases between. From germline, CDR1 is SGHDN and CDR2 FVKESK. There are 11 residues in the CDR3. Assay used: immunoSEQ multiplex PCR; TCRdb lists only in-frame clones, some missing. In the table there are about 2 million clones, approximately 95% of which are singletons. Naive CD8 cells, CD45RO-negative and positively selected for CCR7, excluded terminally differentiated effector memory CD45RA+ cells. With respect to this clone: Its antigen is undetermined.

This receptor was obtained from a man in his late teens or twenties in good health. Sequencing was carried out using naive CD8+ T cells sorted from blood. The V and J genes are TRBV14 and TRBJ2-7, with D perhaps assigned TRBD1 or TRBD2 (5 bases each). In nucleotides, the CDR3 is TGTGCCAGTGGGGACGGCTACGAGCAGTACTTC. This codes for CASGDGYEQYF.